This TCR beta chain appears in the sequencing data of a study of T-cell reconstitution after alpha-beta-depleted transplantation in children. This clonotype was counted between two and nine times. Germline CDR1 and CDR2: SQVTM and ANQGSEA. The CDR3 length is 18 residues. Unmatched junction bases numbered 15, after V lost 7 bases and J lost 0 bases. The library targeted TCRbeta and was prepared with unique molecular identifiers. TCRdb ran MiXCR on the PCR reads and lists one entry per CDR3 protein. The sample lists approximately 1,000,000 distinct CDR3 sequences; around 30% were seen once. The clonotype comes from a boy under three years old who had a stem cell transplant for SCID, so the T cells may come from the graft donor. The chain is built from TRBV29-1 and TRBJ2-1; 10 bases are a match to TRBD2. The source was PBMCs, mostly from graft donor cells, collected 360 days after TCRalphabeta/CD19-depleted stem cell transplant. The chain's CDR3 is CSARLRYRLAGSYNEQFF. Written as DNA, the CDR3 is TGCAGCGCTAGGTTAAGGTACCGACTAGCGGGCTCCTACAATGAGCAGTTCTTC.